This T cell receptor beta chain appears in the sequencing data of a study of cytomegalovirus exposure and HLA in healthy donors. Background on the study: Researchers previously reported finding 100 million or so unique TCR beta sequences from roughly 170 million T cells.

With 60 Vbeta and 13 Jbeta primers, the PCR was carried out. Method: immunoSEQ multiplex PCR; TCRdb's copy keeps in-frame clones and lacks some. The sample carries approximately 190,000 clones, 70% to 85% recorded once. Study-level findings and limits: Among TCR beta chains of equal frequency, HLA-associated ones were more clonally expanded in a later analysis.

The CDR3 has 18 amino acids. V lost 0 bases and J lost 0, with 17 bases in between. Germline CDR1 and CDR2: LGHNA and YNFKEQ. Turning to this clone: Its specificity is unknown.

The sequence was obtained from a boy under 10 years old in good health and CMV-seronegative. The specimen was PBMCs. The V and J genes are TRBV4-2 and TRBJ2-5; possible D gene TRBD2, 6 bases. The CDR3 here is CASSQDLSGLMYQETQYF. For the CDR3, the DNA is TGTGCCAGCAGCCAAGATCTCAGTGGACTAATGTACCAAGAGACCCAGTACTTC.